This TCR beta chain comes out of a study of blood T cell repertoires in COVID-19. Study summary: Samples came from the United States, Italy and Spain, spanning acute and convalescent COVID-19. In each case, the material was cDNA or gDNA derived from T cells, B-cell-depleted T cells, or PBMCs.

Trimming took 7 bases from V and 7 from J, leaving 23 bases between them. The CDR3 contains 15 residues. Germline CDR1 is SGHRS and CDR2 is YFSETQ. As originally analysed: Estimated nucleated cell counts came from reference gene primer amplification. The method was immunoSEQ multiplex PCR; TCRdb's version includes in-frame clones alone and lacks a portion of them. V and J calls and clone size are as listed in that table; D and trimming were resolved from the DNA. This sample has about 240,000 clones, with around four fifths found just once. This chain connects TRBV5-1 to TRBJ1-2; weak D call: TRBD1 (6 bases). This clonotype was obtained from a woman aged 55-69 years with active or convalescent COVID-19. The sample was peripheral blood. CDR3 protein: CASGDPYRAGGGYTF. The CDR3 DNA reads TGCGCCAGCGGCGACCCGTACAGGGCGGGAGGTGGCTACACCTTC.